The clone carrying this T cell receptor beta chain has just a few counts. Specified time point: pretreatment peripheral blood. The sample originates from a study of PD-L1 blockade in urothelial cancer. Study in general: The study recovered a median of 141,255 T cells per blood sample.

Germline lookup yields CDR1 SEHNR and CDR2 FQNEAQ (reference sequence). This CDR3 region has 14 residues. Trimming left V 4 bases short and J 5 bases short, with 14 bases between. Every PCR was spiked with synthetic TCR analog templates. Data came from immunoSEQ multiplex PCR; TCRdb stores just in-frame clones and leaves some out. The sample includes approximately 50,000 clones, roughly 80% of them seen just once. J is TRBJ1-2 and V is TRBV7-9, with D maybe TRBD1 (5 bases). Source: PBMCs, taken around atezolizumab (anti-PD-L1) treatment. This clonotype was sampled from a man in his forties or fifties with urothelial cancer. CDR3 region: CASSSLETDYGYTF. The CDR3 coding sequence is TGTGCCAGCAGCTCGCTGGAGACAGATTATGGCTACACCTTC.